The 7 T cell receptor beta chains presented below share a single source sample, sequenced in a study of CXCR3-negative and CXCR3-positive naive CD8 T cells. Libraries of TRB cDNA were made by 5' RACE and carried UMIs. From the 5' RACE reads, TCRdb lists one entry per CDR3 protein and no DNA. The sample totals about 150,000 distinct CDR3 sequences; its top ten clones hold 0.45% to 0.6%. The study, taken as a whole, reports: The TRB CDR3s that CXCR3-positive naive cells carried were more hydrophobic than those of CXCR3-negative naive cells.

No cognate antigen is known for these TCRs. The material sequenced was naive CXCR3+ CD8+ T cells from blood. The subset denotes: CD45RO-CCR7+CD27+CD95- naive CD8+ T cells expressing CXCR3 (TNR3+). Receptors were obtained from a human donor in good health. Some clones in this sample may be carry-over from other donors' samples.

This rearrangement joins TRBV10-2 to TRBJ2-7. The length of the CDR3 is 15 residues. In germline, CDR1 is WSHSY, CDR2 SAAADI. The CDR3 spells CASSPISGSSYEQYF.

The chain recombines TRBV4-1 with TRBJ2-5. This CDR3 spans 12 amino acids. Per germline, CDR1 MGHRA and CDR2 YSYEKL. The CDR3 region is CASSQDLETQYF.

V is TRBV9 and J is TRBJ1-1; TCRdb selects TRBD1, and the lack of DNA leaves this call unchecked. The CDR3 has 14 amino acids. The germline V gene encodes CDR1 SGDLS and CDR2 YYNGEE. This CDR3 is CASSGGGVNTEAFF.

The chain recombines TRBV12-3 or TRBV12-4 with TRBJ2-7; TCRdb's D gene call, TRBD1, goes unchecked for lack of DNA. This CDR3 spans 16 amino acids. The CDR3 protein is CASSLARVRGSDEQYF.

The chain uses TRBV29-1 and TRBJ2-1; TCRdb proposes TRBD2, but this gene call is untestable without DNA. Per the germline V gene, CDR1 is SQVTM and CDR2 is ANQGSEA. The CDR3 has 14 residues. Here the CDR3 reads CSVDGLAGEGEQFF.

The chain has TRBV10-3 and TRBJ2-5; TCRdb's assignment of TRBD1 cannot be checked, as there is no DNA. This CDR3 has 14 residues. CDR1 ENHRY and CDR2 SYGVKD come from the germline V gene. This CDR3 is CAISSDREEETQYF.

The chain is built from TRBV23-1 and TRBJ2-7; the TCRdb D gene call, TRBD2, has no DNA to confirm it. TRBV23-1 is assigned to the ORF class and has an uncertain function. CDR3 length equals 14 residues. Here the CDR3 reads CASRPGLAFYEQYF.